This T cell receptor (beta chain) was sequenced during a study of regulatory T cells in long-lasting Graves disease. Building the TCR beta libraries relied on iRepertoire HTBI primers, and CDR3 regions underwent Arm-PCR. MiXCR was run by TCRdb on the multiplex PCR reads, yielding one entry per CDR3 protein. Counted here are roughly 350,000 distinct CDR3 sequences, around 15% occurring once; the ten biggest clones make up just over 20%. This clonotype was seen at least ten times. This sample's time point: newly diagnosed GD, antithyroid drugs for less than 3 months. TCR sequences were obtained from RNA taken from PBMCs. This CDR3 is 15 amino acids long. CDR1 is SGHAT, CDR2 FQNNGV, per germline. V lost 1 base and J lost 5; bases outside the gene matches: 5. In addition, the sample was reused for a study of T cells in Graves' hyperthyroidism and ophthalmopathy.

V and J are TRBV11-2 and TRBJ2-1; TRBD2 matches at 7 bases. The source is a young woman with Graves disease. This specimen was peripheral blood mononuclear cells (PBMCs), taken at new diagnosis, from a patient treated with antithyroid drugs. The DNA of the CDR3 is TGTGCCAGCAGCTTAGTTGGCGGGGGAAACAATGAGCAGTTCTTC. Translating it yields CASSLVGGGNNEQFF.